The 5 T cell receptor beta chains below were found in one sample sequenced in a study of blood T cell repertoires in COVID-19. Data came from immunoSEQ multiplex PCR; TCRdb stores just in-frame clones and leaves some out. Here the sample spans under 300,000 clones, around four fifths being singletons. The sample taken for sequencing was peripheral blood. The receptors were gathered from a woman aged 35 to 49 with active or convalescent COVID-19.

This chain uses TRBV9 with TRBJ2-7; the D is unclear. V lost 4 bases and J 2 bases, leaving 13 bases between the germline ends. The germline gives CDR1 SGDLS, CDR2 YYNGEE. CDR3 length: 14 amino acids. The CDR3 reads CASSREVIAYEQYF. The CDR3 DNA sequence: TGTGCCAGCAGCCGAGAGGTGATAGCCTACGAGCAGTACTTC.

This chain connects TRBV4-1 to TRBJ1-6; D perhaps matches TRBD1 (5 bases). The ends were cut back, 2 bases at V and 8 bases at J, with 19 bases in the middle. Germline V lookup: CDR1 MGHRA, CDR2 YSYEKL. The CDR3 contains 17 residues. The DNA for the CDR3 is TGCGCCAGCAGCCAACGCCATCAGGGAGGGGATGATTCACCCCTCCACTTT. Translated: CASSQRHQGGDDSPLHF.

Only a few counts were recorded for this clone. The chain employs TRBV7-3 and TRBJ2-1, with 9 bases identical to TRBD1. Germline CDR1 SGHTA, CDR2 FQGTGA. V dropped 5 bases and J dropped 8; count of bases not matched to a gene: 4. The CDR3 contains 13 residues. CDR3 sequence (DNA): TGTGCCAGCAGCATACAGGGGGCCGATGAGCAGTTCTTC. It encodes CASSIQGADEQFF.

The rearrangement uses TRBV3-1 (or the pseudogene TRBV3-2) and TRBJ1-4; D is undetermined. V lost 1 base and J lost 5, with 5 bases in between. CDR1 and CDR2 (germline): LGHDT, YNNKEL (reference sequence). The CDR3 is 13 residues long. The CDR3 sequence is CASSQAPNEKLFF. For the CDR3, the DNA is TGTGCCAGCAGCCAAGCTCCCAATGAAAAACTGTTTTTT.

This clone was picked up one time. The V and J genes are TRBV10-3 and TRBJ2-7; D is perhaps TRBD1 (6 bases). Trimming shortened V by 2 bases and J by 4 bases, and 9 bases separated the two germline ends. This CDR3 has 13 residues. Per germline, CDR1 ENHRY and CDR2 SYGVKD. CDR3 loop: CAISEVQGYEQYV. The CDR3 DNA sequence: TGTGCCATCAGTGAGGTTCAGGGGTACGAGCAGTACGTC.